This T cell receptor beta chain was retrieved from a study of response to subunit inactivated influenza vaccine. Whole-study findings and limits: After each seasonal influenza vaccination, few new T cells are recruited, the authors suggested.

TCRdb used MiXCR to reprocess the RT-PCR reads, holding one entry per CDR3 protein. The table has fewer than 700,000 distinct CDR3 sequences, under 15% seen once. Notes on this clonotype: Its antigen is unknown.

Germline CDR1 SNHLY, CDR2 FYNNEI. CDR3 length equals 16 residues. The V and J ends lost 0 bases and 4 bases, in that order; junction bases with no gene match: 8. The sequencing here drew on PBMCs from blood, taken about 40 days after vaccination. This chain connects TRBV2 to TRBJ1-2, with 7 bases aligning to TRBD1. The source is a man aged 45-65 years who received an inactivated influenza vaccine. The chain's CDR3 is CASSEALTGAGYGYTF. The CDR3 coding sequence is TGTGCCAGCAGTGAAGCGCTAACAGGGGCTGGCTATGGCTACACCTTC. The full variable domain, rest sourced from reference TRBV2 and TRBJ1-2, is EPEVTQTPSHQVTQMGQEVILRCVPISNHLYFYWYRQILGQKVEFLVSFYNNEISEKSEIFDDQFSVERPDGSNFTLKIRSTKLEDSAMYFCASSEALTGAGYGYTFGSGTRLTVV.